This T cell receptor (beta chain) derives from a study of Graves' ophthalmopathy and Graves' hyperthyroidism. The sequenced template was RNA, covering the TCR beta CDR3 region. Following a first-round RT-PCR that used HTBI primers, a second-round multiplex PCR was carried out. TCRdb independently ran MiXCR on the multiplex PCR reads; one entry per CDR3 protein. This sample has around 1.1 million distinct CDR3 sequences, with about 38% found just once. Many counts were recorded for this clonotype. CDR1 SQVTM and CDR2 ANQGSEA come from the germline V gene. V lost 4 bases and J lost 1, with 8 bases in between. This CDR3 region has 12 residues.

This chain joins TRBV29-1 and TRBJ2-7; D remains unclear. This receptor was taken from an adult man with Graves' hyperthyroidism. The sequencing sample was made of peripheral blood or thyroid tissue (not recorded which). The DNA for the CDR3 is TGCAGCGTTGTTTCCCGTTCCTACGAGCAGTACTTC. It is translated as CSVVSRSYEQYF.